This T cell receptor beta chain was found in a study of shared clonotypes between healthy human individuals. This clone was observed a handful of times. The antigen is not known. Under the authors' procedure: In the immunoSEQ data, sequences were junction-only and lacked quality scores, so filtering differed. Only in-frame clones appear in the TCRdb table, and some are missing; sequencing was by immunoSEQ multiplex PCR. V, J and clone size are those of that table, while D and trimming were read from the DNA. The table lists about 680,000 clones, less than 80% of them singletons. Study findings and constraints: An effect of sequencing depth on clonotype sharing among donors was expected.

This TCR came from a woman aged 25-40 years in good health. The sequencing sample was made of memory CD4+ T cells sorted from blood. Subset: CD45RA-negative fraction.

The CDR3 spells CASRRAGTSGTWETQYF. The CDR3 DNA is TGTGCCAGCAGGAGAGCCGGGACTAGCGGGACTTGGGAGACCCAGTACTTC. J is TRBJ2-5 and V is TRBV28, with 13 bases that match TRBD2. The junction had 12 bases not matched to a gene; V was cut back by 6 bases and J by 5 bases. The V gene's germline CDR1 is MDHEN and CDR2 SYDVKM. The CDR3 covers 17 residues.